Listed below are T cell receptor beta chains from one sample, sequenced in a study of regulatory T cells in long-lasting Graves disease. TCRdb analysed the multiplex PCR reads with MiXCR anew, one entry per CDR3 protein. The sample gives around 420,000 distinct CDR3 sequences, about 15% of which show up once; approximately 8% is in the top ten. This same sample was also part of a study on T cells in Graves' hyperthyroidism and ophthalmopathy.

The material was peripheral blood mononuclear cells (PBMCs), obtained at new diagnosis, from a patient treated with antithyroid drugs. These receptors originate from a woman aged 40 to 50 with Graves disease. CDR3s include the opening cysteine and the closing phenylalanine or tryptophan. The D gene is left open where the match is weak. Some rows have no size entry. The others give once, few or many, or a class for an expanded clone.

j_gene: TRBJ1-1
d_gene: .
v_gene: TRBV6-2/TRBV6-3
abundance: few
CDR3nt: TGTGCCAGCCAAGAGATCGGACAGTTGAACACTGAAGCTTTCTTT
CDR3aa: CASQEIGQLNTEAFF

j_gene: TRBJ2-7
d_gene: .
v_gene: TRBV28
abundance: many
CDR3nt: TGTGCCAGCAGTTTCGAGTCATTGGGGGCCTACGAGCAGTACTTC
CDR3aa: CASSFESLGAYEQYF

j_gene: TRBJ2-6
d_gene: .
v_gene: TRBV15
abundance: .
CDR3nt: TGTGCCACCAGCAGAGAAGGGATGGGTGGGGCCAACGTCCTGACTTTC
CDR3aa: CATSREGMGGANVLTF

j_gene: TRBJ2-7
d_gene: .
v_gene: TRBV24-1
abundance: few
CDR3nt: TGTGCCACCAGTGATTCGAGACAAATCTCCTACGAGCAGTACTTC
CDR3aa: CATSDSRQISYEQYF

j_gene: TRBJ2-7
d_gene: TRBD2
v_gene: TRBV27
abundance: many
CDR3nt: TGTGCCAGCAGTTTATCCCGGACTAGCGCGTCCTACGAGCAGTACTTC
CDR3aa: CASSLSRTSASYEQYF

j_gene: TRBJ2-5
d_gene: .
v_gene: TRBV13
abundance: many
CDR3nt: TGTGCCAGCAGCTTAGGGTGGCTCCAAGAGACCCAGTACTTC
CDR3aa: CASSLGWLQETQYF

j_gene: TRBJ2-7
d_gene: .
v_gene: TRBV2
abundance: few
CDR3nt: TGTGCCAGTCTACGACAGTCCTACGAGCAGTACTTC
CDR3aa: CASLRQSYEQYF

j_gene: TRBJ1-2
d_gene: .
v_gene: TRBV24-1
abundance: many
CDR3nt: TGTGCCACCAGTGACCCCACGGCTTACTATGGCTACACCTTC
CDR3aa: CATSDPTAYYGYTF

j_gene: TRBJ2-5
d_gene: TRBD2
v_gene: TRBV4-3
abundance: .
CDR3nt: TGCGCCAGCAGCCAAGCGGGGTCTAGCGGGAGATTGGAGACCCAGTACTTC
CDR3aa: CASSQAGSSGRLETQYF

j_gene: TRBJ2-2
d_gene: .
v_gene: TRBV5-8
abundance: .
CDR3nt: TGTGCCAGCAGCCTCGGTTTAGGTTCTATGAACACCGGGGAGCTGTTTTTT
CDR3aa: CASSLGLGSMNTGELFF

j_gene: TRBJ2-7
d_gene: TRBD2
v_gene: TRBV28
abundance: many
CDR3nt: TGTGCCAGCAGTTTATTTCGGGAGGAGCCTTACGAGCAGTACTTC
CDR3aa: CASSLFREEPYEQYF

j_gene: TRBJ1-2
d_gene: .
v_gene: TRBV27
abundance: few
CDR3nt: TGTGCCAGCAGATGGCGGGATAGCTACACCTTC
CDR3aa: CASRWRDSYTF

j_gene: TRBJ1-2
d_gene: .
v_gene: TRBV12-3/TRBV12-4
abundance: many
CDR3nt: TGTGCCAATCCCACCATTCTCTATGGCTACACCTTC
CDR3aa: CANPTILYGYTF

j_gene: TRBJ1-2
d_gene: .
v_gene: TRBV30
abundance: many
CDR3nt: TGTGCCTGGAGTGTCCAGGAGAACTATGGCTACACCTTC
CDR3aa: CAWSVQENYGYTF

j_gene: TRBJ2-1
d_gene: .
v_gene: TRBV18
abundance: .
CDR3nt: TGTGCCAGCTCACCACAGGCGCGACGCTCCTACAATGAGCAGTTCTTC
CDR3aa: CASSPQARRSYNEQFF

j_gene: TRBJ1-2
d_gene: TRBD1
v_gene: TRBV20-1
abundance: few
CDR3nt: TGCAGTGCTAGAGTTGGGGACAGGGGAAGACTGGATGATGGCTACACCTTC
CDR3aa: CSARVGDRGRLDDGYTF

j_gene: TRBJ2-3
d_gene: .
v_gene: TRBV12-3/TRBV12-4
abundance: many
CDR3nt: TGTGCCAGCAGTTGGAACAGCCGCACAGATACGCAGTATTTT
CDR3aa: CASSWNSRTDTQYF

j_gene: TRBJ2-1
d_gene: .
v_gene: TRBV9
abundance: many
CDR3nt: TGTGCCAGCAGCGGTACTAGTCCGACCAGCTCCTACAATGAGCAGTTCTTC
CDR3aa: CASSGTSPTSSYNEQFF

j_gene: TRBJ2-1
d_gene: TRBD2
v_gene: TRBV7-2
abundance: many
CDR3nt: TGTGCCAGCAGCTCCCAAAGCGGGGGGGTTATGTATGAGCAGTTCTTC
CDR3aa: CASSSQSGGVMYEQFF

j_gene: TRBJ2-1
d_gene: TRBD2
v_gene: TRBV7-9
abundance: many
CDR3nt: TGTGCCAGCAGCTCAAAACTAGCGGGAGGGCGCGGTGAGCAGTTCTTC
CDR3aa: CASSSKLAGGRGEQFF

j_gene: TRBJ1-5
d_gene: .
v_gene: TRBV6-1
abundance: many
CDR3nt: TGTGCCAGCAGTGTTCGGCTGTTTTGGGACAATCAGCCCCAGCATTTT
CDR3aa: CASSVRLFWDNQPQHF

j_gene: TRBJ2-3
d_gene: TRBD1
v_gene: TRBV6-5
abundance: many
CDR3nt: TGTGCCAGCAGTTGGACAGGGGAGGGGGATACGCAGTATTTT
CDR3aa: CASSWTGEGDTQYF

j_gene: TRBJ2-1
d_gene: TRBD2
v_gene: TRBV2
abundance: many
CDR3nt: TGTGCCAGCAGAGCCGGACTAGCGGGAGACGAGCAGTTCTTC
CDR3aa: CASRAGLAGDEQFF

j_gene: TRBJ2-1
d_gene: TRBD2
v_gene: TRBV3-1
abundance: many
CDR3nt: TGTGCCAGCAGCCAAGGAGGCGGGAGTGGCTATGAGCAGTTCTTC
CDR3aa: CASSQGGGSGYEQFF

j_gene: TRBJ2-3
d_gene: .
v_gene: TRBV7-2
abundance: few
CDR3nt: TGTGCCAGCAGCTTAATGCGTCAGGGCACAGATACGCAGTATTTT
CDR3aa: CASSLMRQGTDTQYF

j_gene: TRBJ1-4
d_gene: TRBD1
v_gene: TRBV12-3/TRBV12-4
abundance: many
CDR3nt: TGTGCCACCAAACAGGGGGGGGCATTTAATGAAAAACTGTTTTTT
CDR3aa: CATKQGGAFNEKLFF

j_gene: TRBJ2-7
d_gene: .
v_gene: TRBV5-1
abundance: .
CDR3nt: TGCGCCAGCAGCCGCAACGGACCCTACGAGCAGTACTTC
CDR3aa: CASSRNGPYEQYF

j_gene: TRBJ2-5
d_gene: .
v_gene: TRBV7-9
abundance: many
CDR3nt: TGTGCCAGCAGCTTAGATCCCGATGTGGCCCAGTACTTC
CDR3aa: CASSLDPDVAQYF

j_gene: TRBJ2-7
d_gene: TRBD1
v_gene: TRBV28
abundance: many
CDR3nt: TGTGCCAGCAGCTGGCAGGGGGCTTACGAGCAGTACTTC
CDR3aa: CASSWQGAYEQYF